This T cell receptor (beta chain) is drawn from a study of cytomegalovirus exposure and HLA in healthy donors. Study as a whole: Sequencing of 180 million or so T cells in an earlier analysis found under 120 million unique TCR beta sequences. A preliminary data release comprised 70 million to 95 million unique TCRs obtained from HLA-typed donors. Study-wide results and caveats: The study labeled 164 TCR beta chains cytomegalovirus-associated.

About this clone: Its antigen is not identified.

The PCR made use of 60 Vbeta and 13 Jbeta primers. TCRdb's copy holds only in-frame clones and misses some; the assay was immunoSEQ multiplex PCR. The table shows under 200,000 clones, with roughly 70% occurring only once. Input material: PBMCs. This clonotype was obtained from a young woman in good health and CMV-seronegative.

CDR3 sequence: CASSLGQGWQPQHF. The CDR3 region has the DNA TGTGCCAGCAGCTTGGGACAGGGGTGGCAGCCCCAGCATTTT. The chain combines TRBV5-6 with TRBJ1-5; 8 bases align to TRBD1. J gave up 7 bases and V 0 bases, and 3 bases lay outside the gene matches. The CDR3 is made up of 14 amino acids. Per germline, CDR1 SGHDT and CDR2 YYEEEE.